The 29 T cell receptor beta chains presented below share a single source sample, sequenced in a study of glioma-infiltrating T cells after dendritic cell vaccination. Generated by immunoSEQ multiplex PCR, the TCRdb table keeps only in-frame clones and is missing some. The data hold 100,000 or so clones, with around 90% observed a single time. As for time point: after dendritic cell vaccination, including at tumor progression/relapse. The input for sequencing was blood, taken after dendritic cell vaccination. These receptor sequences come from a human donor with glioblastoma.

The chain joins TRBV19 to TRBJ2-6, with D hard to call. CDR1 is LNHDA and CDR2 is SQIVND in the germline V gene (reference sequence). CDR3 size: 17 residues. V lost 1 base and J lost 2, with 12 bases in between. The CDR3 loop is CASSIAPLYTGANVLTF. The CDR3 DNA reads TGTGCCAGTAGTATAGCCCCCCTGTACACTGGGGCCAACGTCCTGACTTTC. The variable domain in full, with the rest retrieved from reference TRBV19 and TRBJ2-6, is DGGITQSPKYLFRKEGQNVTLSCEQNLNHDAMYWYRQDPGQGLRLIYYSQIVNDFQKGDIAEGYSVSREKKESFPLTVTSAQKNPTAFYLCASSIAPLYTGANVLTFGAGSRLTVL.

This chain connects TRBV10-3 to TRBJ2-3; 9 bases are a match to TRBD1. CDR1 and CDR2 from the germline V gene are ENHRY and SYGVKD. This CDR3 is built from 15 residues. Trimming removed 5 bases from V and 5 bases from J; junction bases left unmatched: 8. The CDR3 bases are TGTGCCATCAGTCACACAGGGGGCTCTGGAGATACGCAGTATTTT. Amino acids: CAISHTGGSGDTQYF.

The J gene is TRBJ1-2, the V gene TRBV6-4; the D gene is possibly TRBD1 (5 bases). Trimming removed 0 bases at V and 8 bases at J, with 16 bases between. The CDR3 is 15 residues long. Germline V gene sequence: CDR1 MRHNA, CDR2 SNTAGT. The CDR3 region is CASSDSGEVTEGYTF. The CDR3, as DNA: TGTGCCAGCAGTGACTCAGGGGAGGTAACGGAGGGCTACACCTTC.

The chain carries TRBV11-2 and TRBJ1-4; the D is unclear. Per germline, CDR1 SGHAT and CDR2 FQNNGV. Trimming took 5 bases from V and 6 from J, leaving 10 bases between them. The CDR3 covers 13 residues. The CDR3 DNA reads as TGTGCCAGCAGCAATCGACTAGATGAAAAACTGTTTTTT. This encodes CASSNRLDEKLFF. Complete variable domain (other parts from reference TRBV11-2 and TRBJ1-4): EAGVAQSPRYKIIEKRQSVAFWCNPISGHATLYWYQQILGQGPKLLIQFQNNGVVDDSQLPKDRFSAERLKGVDSTLKIQPAKLEDSAVYLCASSNRLDEKLFFGSGTQLSVL.

CDR3 nucleotides: TGTGCCAGCAGTCCACGAGCGGGTACTGAAGCTTTCTTT. Translating it yields CASSPRAGTEAFF. The rearrangement uses TRBV28 and TRBJ1-1; D is ambiguous. The CDR3 is 13 residues long. CDR1 MDHEN and CDR2 SYDVKM come from the germline V gene. Trimming took off 5 bases at V and 5 bases at J, with 12 bases between the two ends.

The CDR3 DNA reads as TGTGCCATCAGGCCTGCACCGGGACAGGGGCAAGAGACCCAGTACTTC. Protein: CAIRPAPGQGQETQYF. The chain is built from TRBV10-3 and TRBJ2-5, with 10 bases aligning to TRBD1. Germline assignment: CDR1 ENHRY and CDR2 SYGVKD. V lost 6 bases, J lost 2 bases, and 9 bases stayed unmatched. There are 16 residues in the CDR3.

This chain connects TRBV6-1 to TRBJ2-7, with no clear D. The germline CDR1 and CDR2 sequences are MNHNS and SASEGT. Trimming shortened V by 3 bases and J by 5 bases, and 11 bases separated the two germline ends. CDR3 size: 13 residues. The CDR3 region has the DNA TGTGCCAGCAGTGACGGGTGGGTTGACGAGCAGTACTTC. Amino acid sequence: CASSDGWVDEQYF.

CDR3: CASGPGLQQNTEAFF. Here the CDR3 DNA reads TGTGCTAGTGGTCCCGGTCTACAGCAGAACACTGAAGCTTTCTTT. The chain combines TRBV12-5 with TRBJ1-1; D remains ambiguous. V lost 5 bases, J lost 1 base, and 14 bases lay in between. This CDR3 spans 15 amino acids. The germline V gene has CDR1 LGHNT and CDR2 FRNRAP.

The chain joins TRBV18 to TRBJ2-1; TRBD2 matches at 7 bases. J gave up 7 bases and V 6 bases, and 12 bases lay outside the gene matches. From germline, CDR1 is KGHSH and CDR2 LQKENI. This CDR3 is built from 15 residues. DNA of the CDR3: TGTGCCAGCTCCCCCCCGGGAGGCCTTGGGAATGAGCAGTTCTTC. Its protein product is CASSPPGGLGNEQFF.

The chain has TRBV2 and TRBJ1-5; 7 bases line up with TRBD1. CDR3 length equals 15 residues. The J segment lost 0 bases and the V segment lost 5 bases, leaving 4 bases of the junction unmatched. CDR1 and CDR2 from the germline V gene are SNHLY and FYNNEI. CDR3 sequence reads: CASSTGTDSNQPQHF. CDR3 nucleotides: TGTGCCAGCAGTACCGGGACAGATAGCAATCAGCCCCAGCATTTT.

The chain joins TRBV19 to TRBJ1-1; a possible D gene is TRBD1 (5 bases). The V gene lost 6 bases and the J gene lost 0 bases, with 8 bases spanning the gap. Germline V lookup: CDR1 LNHDA, CDR2 SQIVND (reference sequence). This CDR3 has 13 amino acids. CDR3 protein: CASSGHLNTEAFF. The CDR3 nucleotides read TGTGCCAGTAGCGGACACCTGAACACTGAAGCTTTCTTT. Combining the CDR3 with reference TRBV19 and TRBJ1-1 gives the whole variable domain DGGITQSPKYLFRKEGQNVTLSCEQNLNHDAMYWYRQDPGQGLRLIYYSQIVNDFQKGDIAEGYSVSREKKESFPLTVTSAQKNPTAFYLCASSGHLNTEAFFGQGTRLTVV.

V gene TRBV7-6 combines with J gene TRBJ2-3; maybe TRBD2 (5 bases). There are 13 residues in the CDR3. V gave up 1 base and J gave up 4 bases, with 6 bases separating them. Germline-derived CDR1 and CDR2 are SGHVS and FNYEAQ. In nucleotides, the CDR3 is TGTGCCAGCAGCTTAGAGAGGGCAGATACGCAGTATTTT. Protein sequence: CASSLERADTQYF.

The rearrangement joins TRBV5-1 to TRBJ2-2, with a tentative D call TRBD1 (6 bases). This CDR3 spans 14 amino acids. Germline V CDR1 and CDR2: SGHRS, YFSETQ. Trimming pared 2 bases from V and 7 bases from J, leaving 12 bases between. The CDR3 sequence is CASSLIQGDGELFF. The CDR3 nucleotides read TGCGCCAGCAGCTTAATACAGGGTGACGGGGAGCTGTTTTTT.

The chain links TRBV19 to TRBJ2-1; 10 nucleotides agree with TRBD2. The V and J ends lost 9 bases and 8 bases, in that order; junction bases with no gene match: 10. Per the germline V gene, CDR1 is LNHDA and CDR2 is SQIVND (reference sequence). The CDR3 is 14 amino acids. The CDR3 DNA is TGTGCCAGCGCCGGGACTAGCGCCCTCCATGAGCAGTTCTTC. Its translation is CASAGTSALHEQFF. The variable domain in full, completed from reference TRBV19 and TRBJ2-1, reads DGGITQSPKYLFRKEGQNVTLSCEQNLNHDAMYWYRQDPGQGLRLIYYSQIVNDFQKGDIAEGYSVSREKKESFPLTVTSAQKNPTAFYLCASAGTSALHEQFFGPGTRLTVL.

The V and J genes are TRBV7-8 and TRBJ2-6; TRBD1 might be the D (6 bases). The germline V and J ends were trimmed by 11 bases and 2 bases, with 13 bases remaining between them. This CDR3 has 14 residues. Germline lookup yields CDR1 SGHVS and CDR2 FQNEAQ. CDR3 in amino acids: CAGREGAGANVLTF. In nucleotides, the CDR3 is TGTGCCGGAAGAGAGGGGGCTGGGGCCAACGTCCTGACTTTC.

The J gene is TRBJ2-7, the V gene TRBV7-2, with TRBD1 as a possible D gene (6 bases). The CDR3 is 16 residues long. V lost 5 bases and J 0 bases, leaving 17 bases between the germline ends. From germline, CDR1 is SGHTA and CDR2 FQGNSA. The CDR3 region has the DNA TGTGCCAGCAGCAGCAAAACAGGGTTTAGCTCCTACGAGCAGTACTTC. This codes for CASSSKTGFSSYEQYF. The full variable domain, with the rest looked up from reference TRBV7-2 and TRBJ2-7, is GAGVSQSPSNKVTEKGKDVELRCDPISGHTALYWYRQSLGQGLEFLIYFQGNSAPDKSGLPSDRFSAERTGGSVSTLTIQRTQQEDSAVYLCASSSKTGFSSYEQYFGPGTRLTVT.

The rearrangement uses TRBV2 and TRBJ1-1, with D unclear. Germline CDR1 and CDR2: SNHLY and FYNNEI. V was trimmed by 6 bases and J by 4 bases, leaving 12 bases between them. This CDR3 comprises 13 residues. The chain's CDR3 is CASSTDFATEAFF. For the CDR3, the DNA is TGTGCCAGCAGCACCGACTTTGCCACTGAAGCTTTCTTT.

The chain combines TRBV2 with TRBJ2-2; tentative D call: TRBD1 (5 bases). CDR1 is SNHLY, CDR2 FYNNEI, per germline. The CDR3 contains 14 residues. Trimming took off 6 bases at V and 4 bases at J, with 12 bases between the two ends. CDR3 nucleotides: TGTGCCAGCAGCCCAGGGATATTCACCGGGGAGCTGTTTTTT. Translating it yields CASSPGIFTGELFF.

This sequence joins TRBV18 and TRBJ1-2, with 8 bases identical to TRBD1. Losses at the gene ends were 5 bases for V and 0 bases for J; bases not matched to a gene: 2. This CDR3 is built from 14 residues. In germline, CDR1 is KGHSH, CDR2 LQKENI. The CDR3 DNA follows: TGTGCCAGCTCAGCGGGACAGGCTAACTATGGCTACACCTTC. Its translation: CASSAGQANYGYTF.

J is TRBJ2-5 and V is TRBV5-1, with 8 bases matching TRBD1. Per the germline V gene, CDR1 is SGHRS and CDR2 is YFSETQ. With V trimmed by 4 bases and J by 1 base, 3 bases remained unmatched. The CDR3 loop spans 14 amino acids. The CDR3 sequence is CASSAGTGQETQYF. The CDR3 DNA is TGCGCCAGCAGCGCTGGGACAGGCCAAGAGACCCAGTACTTC.

This clone was seen a few times. The chain has TRBV30 and TRBJ2-2; D not resolved. Trimming removed 7 bases at V and 4 bases at J, with 10 bases between. CDR1 and CDR2 (germline): GTSNPN, SVGIG (reference sequence). This CDR3 comprises 12 residues. The DNA for the CDR3 is TGTGCCTCCCGCGACTTCACCGGGGAGCTGTTTTTT. This encodes CASRDFTGELFF.

The DNA of the CDR3 is TGTGCCAGTTCCCGGGACTATGGCCCCTACGAGCAGTACTTC. Protein sequence: CASSRDYGPYEQYF. This chain connects TRBV5-5 to TRBJ2-7, with TRBD2 matching 7 bases. This CDR3 is 14 amino acids long. Losses at the gene ends were 8 bases for V and 2 bases for J; bases not matched to a gene: 10. The germline V gene encodes CDR1 SGHKS and CDR2 YYEKEE (reference sequence).

The chain links TRBV5-1 to TRBJ2-1; D is ambiguous. V was shortened by 4 bases and J by 2 bases, with 7 bases between the two germline ends. Germline assignment: CDR1 SGHRS and CDR2 YFSETQ. This CDR3 is built from 13 residues. Here the CDR3 DNA reads TGCGCCAGCAGCCAGTACACCTACAATGAGCAGTTCTTC. It translates to CASSQYTYNEQFF.

This clone came up a few times. The rearrangement joins TRBV18 to TRBJ1-5; 9 bases are a match to TRBD1. J was trimmed by 4 bases and V by 0 bases; bases with no gene match: 4. The germline V gene has CDR1 KGHSH and CDR2 LQKENI. The length of the CDR3 is 16 residues. CDR3 sequence: CASSPPGQGWNQPQHF. The DNA for the CDR3 is TGTGCCAGCTCACCACCGGGACAGGGATGGAATCAGCCCCAGCATTTT.

V gene TRBV11-3 combines with J gene TRBJ2-3; the match to TRBD2 covers 10 bases. V lost 5 bases to trimming and J lost 11 bases; unmatched junction nucleotides: 13. The CDR3 is 15 residues long. Germline loops: CDR1 SGHNT, CDR2 YENEEA. The CDR3 spells CASSPSASGRALQYF. Here the CDR3 DNA reads TGTGCCAGCAGCCCGTCGGCAAGCGGGAGGGCCTTGCAGTATTTT.

The CDR3 loop is CASKASGSQNTGELFF. The CDR3 DNA sequence: TGCGCCAGCAAGGCTAGCGGGAGTCAAAACACCGGGGAGCTGTTTTTT. The rearrangement uses TRBV5-1 and TRBJ2-2; TRBD2 aligns across 10 bases. CDR3 length equals 16 residues. Germline assignment: CDR1 SGHRS and CDR2 YFSETQ. V gave up 6 bases and J gave up 2 bases; unmatched junction bases: 7.

The J gene is TRBJ2-7, the V gene TRBV11-2, with TRBD1 matching over 9 bases. The CDR3 runs to 16 residues. V was clipped by 6 bases and J by 2 bases; unmatched bases: 11. Germline values: CDR1 SGHAT, CDR2 FQNNGV. The CDR3 DNA reads TGTGCCAGCAGGACGACCGGGACAGGGAGTGCCTACGAGCAGTACTTC. It codes for CASRTTGTGSAYEQYF.

The chain uses TRBV10-3 and TRBJ2-7; D is possibly TRBD2 (6 bases). This CDR3 has 13 residues. Trimming took off 9 bases at V and 7 bases at J, with 19 bases between the two ends. Germline-derived CDR1 and CDR2 are ENHRY and SYGVKD. As DNA, the CDR3 is TGTGCCATTGGGGAGGCAGGGCAGGAAGAGCAGTACTTC. As protein: CAIGEAGQEEQYF.

This clone was observed a single time. The J gene is TRBJ2-1, the V gene TRBV10-2, with 8 bases identical to TRBD1. J was trimmed by 1 base and V by 10 bases; bases with no gene match: 6. This CDR3 contains 14 residues. The germline V gene has CDR1 WSHSY and CDR2 SAAADI. The CDR3 DNA is TGCGCCATCACAACAGGGGGTTCCTACAATGAGCAGTTCTTC. Its protein product is CAITTGGSYNEQFF.